The 7 T cell receptor beta chains given below trace back to one sample, sequenced in a study of TIL therapy for anti-PD-1-resistant metastatic lung cancer. As to time point: pre-treatment sample, taken before nivolumab and TIL therapy. This was the immunoSEQ v3 assay. Libraries were prepared by immunoSEQ multiplex PCR; TCRdb keeps only in-frame clonotypes and omits some of them. Of tens of thousands of clones listed, 73% are singletons. Specimen: blood, collected at baseline. The receptors were gathered from a person between 25 and 80 years old with non-small cell lung cancer.

As concerns this clone: A read error may account for a junction end that differs from germline. The rearrangement joins TRBV5-1 to TRBJ2-7; a weak D match, TRBD1 (6 bases). Germline values: CDR1 SGHRS, CDR2 YFSETQ. This CDR3 has 12 residues. In DNA, the CDR3 is TGCGCCAGCAGCTTGGATCAGGGGCCCTGTGACTTC. It specifies CASSLDQGPCDF.

This sequence joins TRBV9 and TRBJ2-5; D is undetermined. The V end lost 3 bases, the J end lost 1 base, and 10 bases lay between the germline ends. This CDR3 is built from 14 residues. CDR1 and CDR2 (germline): SGDLS, YYNGEE. The CDR3 bases are TGTGCCAGCAGCGCCCACTCATCCCAAGAGACCCAGTACTTC. It is translated as CASSAHSSQETQYF. Looking up the rest from reference TRBV9 and TRBJ2-5 gives the full variable domain: DSGVTQTPKHLITATGQRVTLRCSPRSGDLSVYWYQQSLDQGLQFLIQYYNGEERAKGNILERFSAQQFPDLHSELNLSSLELGDSALYFCASSAHSSQETQYFGPGTRLLVL.

The chain recombines TRBV5-1 with TRBJ2-5, with D possibly matching TRBD2 (7 bases). This CDR3 has 15 amino acids. Germline lookup yields CDR1 SGHRS and CDR2 YFSETQ. V was shortened by 8 bases and J by 4 bases, with 21 bases between the two germline ends. This CDR3 reads CASKLGGPRGETQYF. In DNA, the CDR3 is TGCGCCAGTAAGCTCGGGGGGCCGAGAGGAGAGACCCAGTACTTC. Variable domain in full (rest from reference TRBV5-1 and TRBJ2-5): KAGVTQTPRYLIKTRGQQVTLSCSPISGHRSVSWYQQTPGQGLQFLFEYFSETQRNKGNFPGRFSGRQFSNSRSEMNVSTLELGDSALYLCASKLGGPRGETQYFGPGTRLLVL.

The V gene is TRBV9, the J gene TRBJ1-2, with a possible D match to TRBD1 (5 bases). The CDR3 consists of 13 residues. The germline gives CDR1 SGDLS, CDR2 YYNGEE. Trimming pared 4 bases from V and 12 bases from J, leaving 19 bases between. CDR3 DNA sequence: TGTGCCAGCAGCCCGGGAGGGGCACAGGAACACACCTTC. This codes for CASSPGGAQEHTF.

The chain uses TRBV23-1 and TRBJ2-5; 9 bases map to TRBD2. TRBV23-1 is flagged as an ORF with uncertain function. CDR3 length: 15 amino acids. The J segment lost 2 bases and the V segment lost 0 bases, leaving 1 base of the junction unmatched. The CDR3 loop reads CASSQSRGGQETQYF. As DNA, the CDR3 is TGCGCCAGCAGTCAATCGCGGGGGGGGCAAGAGACCCAGTACTTC.

The chain uses TRBV4-2 and TRBJ2-3, with D hard to call. V lost 0 bases, J lost 2 bases, and 12 bases lay in between. Germline values: CDR1 LGHNA, CDR2 YNFKEQ. The CDR3 spans 16 residues. In DNA form, the CDR3 reads TGTGCCAGCAGCCAAGATGATTTCGACTCCACAGATACGCAGTATTTT. This codes for CASSQDDFDSTDTQYF.

V gene TRBV7-8 combines with J gene TRBJ2-3; D perhaps matches TRBD1 (5 bases). The CDR3 is 18 amino acids. V gave up 1 base and J gave up 0 bases, with 17 bases separating them. The germline gives CDR1 SGHVS, CDR2 FQNEAQ. CDR3 sequence: CASSLVVLFRQSTDTQYF. The CDR3 DNA reads TGTGCCAGCAGCTTAGTTGTTTTGTTTCGACAGAGCACAGATACGCAGTATTTT.